The clone carrying this TCR beta chain has only a few counts. This CDR3 region has 14 residues. V dropped 4 bases and J dropped 0; count of bases not matched to a gene: 2. From germline, CDR1 is ENHRY and CDR2 SYGVKD. This sample was included in a study of blood T cells in healthy people across ages. PCR was performed a second time for about 7 to 12 cycles using a sample-barcoded 5' primer and a J-beta primer mix. Each TCR beta cDNA got a 12-nucleotide random molecular identifier. TCRdb itself ran the 5' RACE reads through MiXCR, one entry per CDR3 protein. The sample records about 720,000 distinct CDR3 sequences, 20% to 25% being singletons. These same records also appear under a second study, on T cells of mothers and their children.

The rearrangement links TRBV10-3 to TRBJ2-5; 7 positions agree with TRBD2. Sequences were obtained from blood. The TCR sequence derives from a boy aged 10-17 years in good health. The CDR3 loop reads CAISGRGDQETQYF. In DNA form, the CDR3 reads TGTGCCATCAGTGGACGGGGGGACCAAGAGACCCAGTACTTC.